Listed below are T cell receptor beta chains from one sample, sequenced in a study of T cell responses to AZD1222 COVID-19 vaccine. Using immunoSEQ multiplex PCR, the repertoire was profiled, and TCRdb retains in-frame clones only, with some absent. The sample contains fewer than 90,000 clones, roughly 86% of which appear only once. This specimen consisted of peripheral blood, obtained 28 days after the second AZD1222 dose. All receptors derive from an adult who received the AZD1222 COVID-19 vaccine. Both conserved end residues are part of each CDR3. The D gene is left open where the match is weak. Where a row states a size, it is once, few, many or the class of an expanded clone; other rows omit it.

d_gene,abundance,j_gene,v_gene,CDR3nt,CDR3aa
.,.,TRBJ1-4,TRBV19,TGTGCCAGTTGGCCGGGACTAAATGAAAAACTGTTTTTT,CASWPGLNEKLFF
TRBD1,.,TRBJ2-7,TRBV2,TGTGCCAGCAGTGAAGCGAGGGGACAGGGTGGAATAGGGCAGTACTTC,CASSEARGQGGIGQYF
.,.,TRBJ2-5,TRBV7-9,TGTGCCAGCAGCCCTAGACGGGGCGCGGGAGAGACCCAGTACTTC,CASSPRRGAGETQYF
TRBD1,.,TRBJ2-6,TRBV7-9,TGTGCCAGCAGCAACAGGGGAGCCGGGGCCAACGTCCTGACTTTC,CASSNRGAGANVLTF
TRBD2,few,TRBJ2-7,TRBV3-1/TRBV3-2,TGTGCCAGCAGCCCCTGGACTAGCGGGGCGTCCTACGAGCAGTACTTC,CASSPWTSGASYEQYF
TRBD2,.,TRBJ2-2,TRBV2,TGTGCCAGCAGGCGGGAGTACACCGGGGAGCTGTTTTTT,CASRREYTGELFF
.,.,TRBJ1-1,TRBV2,TGTGCCGGGCGACAGCTTTCATTTCTTTTCTTT,CAGRQLSFLFF
.,.,TRBJ1-1,TRBV2,TGTGCCAGCACCTCGCCGGGCAGGTTAATTTTCTTT,CASTSPGRLIFF
TRBD1,.,TRBJ1-2,TRBV3-1/TRBV3-2,TGTGCCAGCAGCCTGGACAGGGCATACTATGGCTACACCTTC,CASSLDRAYYGYTF
TRBD1,.,TRBJ1-1,TRBV5-4,TGTGCCAGCAGCGGCAACAGGGGGCTGAACACTGAAGCTTTCTTT,CASSGNRGLNTEAFF
.,few,TRBJ2-6,TRBV11-2,TGTGCCAGCAGCTTAGGTACGGCAGCTGGGGCCAACGTCCTGACTTTC,CASSLGTAAGANVLTF
.,.,TRBJ1-2,TRBV19,TGTGCCAGTAAAGGCAGAAGCCAACATGACTATGGCTACACCTTC,CASKGRSQHDYGYTF
.,.,TRBJ2-7,TRBV30,TGTGCCTGGAGTGTAAGGGAGGCCTCCGAGCAGTACTTC,CAWSVREASEQYF
TRBD2,.,TRBJ2-3,TRBV28,TGTGCCAGCACCCCATGGGGACTAGCGGGAGGGCAGGCAGATACGCAGTATTTT,CASTPWGLAGGQADTQYF
TRBD2,.,TRBJ2-3,TRBV3-1/TRBV3-2,TGTGCCAGCAGTCGAAAAAAACTAGCGGGATATGATACGCAGTATTTT,CASSRKKLAGYDTQYF
TRBD1,once,TRBJ2-7,TRBV18,TGTGCCAGCTCACCGGCACAGGGGGCGCGGTACGAGCAGTACTTC,CASSPAQGARYEQYF
TRBD2,.,TRBJ2-3,TRBV24-1,TGTGCCACCAGTGACCCTAGCGGGACGGGGACAGATACGCAGTATTTT,CATSDPSGTGTDTQYF
TRBD1,once,TRBJ1-2,TRBV5-1,TGCGCCAGCAGCCCTGGGGACAGACAAAACTATGGCTACACCTTC,CASSPGDRQNYGYTF
.,.,TRBJ2-7,TRBV7-8,TGTGCCAACAGCTACACCGGGGGCTACGAGCAGTACTTC,CANSYTGGYEQYF
.,.,TRBJ1-1,TRBV10-3,TGTGCCATCAGTGGGGGGGAGGGTAAAACTGAAGCTTTCTTT,CAISGGEGKTEAFF
.,.,TRBJ2-3,TRBV3-1/TRBV3-2,TGTGCCAGCAGCCAAGAAGGTCGCCAGGGCACAGATACGCAGTATTTT,CASSQEGRQGTDTQYF
.,.,TRBJ2-5,TRBV6-2/TRBV6-3,TGTGCCAGCAGTCTACAAGAGACCCAGTACTTC,CASSLQETQYF
TRBD1,.,TRBJ2-2,TRBV6-6,TGTGCCAGCAGTTACCCGACAGGGGGCGTGTTGTTGTTTTTT,CASSYPTGGVLLFF
.,.,TRBJ1-1,TRBV5-1,TGCGCCAGCAGCTTCGGACAGAACACTGAAGCTTTCTTT,CASSFGQNTEAFF
TRBD1,few,TRBJ1-5,TRBV28,TGTGCCAGCAGGTATCACAGGGGGTCCGATCAGCCCCAGCATTTT,CASRYHRGSDQPQHF
TRBD2,.,TRBJ2-1,TRBV5-4,TGTGCCAGCAGCTCCGGGACTATGACCAGAAATGAGCAGTTCTTC,CASSSGTMTRNEQFF
TRBD2,.,TRBJ2-1,TRBV5-8,TGTGCCAGCAGCCGAGCGGGGGGGAACAATGAGCAGTTCTTC,CASSRAGGNNEQFF
.,.,TRBJ2-7,TRBV6-5,TGTGCCAGCAGTAATCAGGGAAGGGGACAGTACTTC,CASSNQGRGQYF
TRBD2,.,TRBJ2-7,TRBV7-2,TGTGCCAGCAGCTTAGATTTAGCGGGACCCTACGAGCAGTACTTC,CASSLDLAGPYEQYF
TRBD1,once,TRBJ1-5,TRBV19,TGTGCCAGTAGTACGGGGACAGGGCACAATCAGCCCCAGCATTTT,CASSTGTGHNQPQHF
.,.,TRBJ1-4,TRBV10-3,TGTGCCATCAGTGAGAGCCCGAATGAAAAACTGTTTTTT,CAISESPNEKLFF
TRBD2,.,TRBJ2-5,TRBV5-1,TGCGCCAGCAGCTTGGAGCCTAGCGGGGTGAGGCAAGAGACCCAGTACTTC,CASSLEPSGVRQETQYF
.,.,TRBJ2-7,TRBV30,TGTGCCTGGAGTTTGGGTTACGAGCAGTACTTC,CAWSLGYEQYF
TRBD1,.,TRBJ1-2,TRBV28,TGTGCCAGCAGTTTCACTCCGGGACAGGGGAGAGGCTACACCTTC,CASSFTPGQGRGYTF
.,.,TRBJ1-3,TRBV6-5,TGTGCCAGCAGTTACTCGGGTCAGGGGAATGGAAACACCATATATTTT,CASSYSGQGNGNTIYF
.,.,TRBJ2-7,TRBV18,TGTGCCAGCTCACCACCGGGCGCCAAGGCCCACGAGCAGTACTTC,CASSPPGAKAHEQYF
TRBD1,.,TRBJ2-7,TRBV10-3,TGTGCCATCAGCCGGGACAGGGGGCCCTACGAGCAGTACTTC,CAISRDRGPYEQYF
TRBD1,.,TRBJ1-2,TRBV6-2/TRBV6-3,TGTGCCAGCAGCTCCGACAGGGGGTATGGCTACACCTTC,CASSSDRGYGYTF
TRBD2,.,TRBJ2-3,TRBV7-3,TGTGCCAGCAGCTGGGGGACTAGCGCGTTAGATACGCAGTATTTT,CASSWGTSALDTQYF
TRBD1,.,TRBJ1-6,TRBV2,TGTGCCAGCAGTGAGGGACCGGGACAGCTATTTAATTCACCCCTCCACTTT,CASSEGPGQLFNSPLHF
TRBD1,once,TRBJ2-3,TRBV27,TGTGCCAGCAGTGACTACACAGGGGGCAGACTAGATACGCAGTATTTT,CASSDYTGGRLDTQYF
TRBD1,few,TRBJ1-5,TRBV2,TGTGCCAGCCTGGACAGGGGGGGCAATCAGCCCCAGCATTTT,CASLDRGGNQPQHF
.,.,TRBJ2-7,TRBV7-9,TGTGCCAGCAGCTTATCCGGGTCCGAGCAGTACTTC,CASSLSGSEQYF
TRBD2,.,TRBJ2-3,TRBV5-1,TGCGCCAGCAGCTTCGAGCGGGAGGGAGATACGCAGTATTTT,CASSFEREGDTQYF
TRBD1,.,TRBJ1-5,TRBV19,TGTGCCAGTAGTAAAGATGGGACAGGAGGGAATCAGCCCCAGCATTTT,CASSKDGTGGNQPQHF
TRBD2,.,TRBJ2-3,TRBV10-2,TGCGCCAGCAGCCGACTAGCGGGAGGGGCAGATACGCAGTATTTT,CASSRLAGGADTQYF
TRBD1,.,TRBJ2-7,TRBV11-3,TGTGCCAGCAGCGACCGGGGGACAGGGAGTCACCACGAGCAGTACTTC,CASSDRGTGSHHEQYF
TRBD2,.,TRBJ2-1,TRBV5-1,TGCGCCAGCAGCATACTAGCGGAGGCGCGCAATGAGCAGTTCTTC,CASSILAEARNEQFF
.,.,TRBJ1-5,TRBV18,TGTGCCAGCTCACCAGCAGGGAACGGCTGGCAGCCCCAGCATTTT,CASSPAGNGWQPQHF
.,.,TRBJ2-2,TRBV12-5,TGTGCTAGTGGTTTGGGGGTCGGGACGAACACCGGGGAGCTGTTTTTT,CASGLGVGTNTGELFF
TRBD1,once,TRBJ2-7,TRBV2,TGTGCCAGCAGCGACAGGGGGCTGGGTACCTACGAGCAGTACTTC,CASSDRGLGTYEQYF
.,.,TRBJ2-7,TRBV6-5,TGTGCCAGCAGTTACTCTAGTAGCATCTCCTACGAGCAGTACTTC,CASSYSSSISYEQYF
TRBD2,.,TRBJ2-1,TRBV4-3,TGCGCCAGCAGCCAAGGACTAGCGGGAGATACTGAGCAGTTCTTC,CASSQGLAGDTEQFF
.,.,TRBJ1-2,TRBV28,TGTGCCAGCAGTTTGTGGGGGGACTATGGCTACACCTTC,CASSLWGDYGYTF
TRBD1,.,TRBJ2-2,TRBV7-2,TGTGCCAGCAGCTTATTGGGGACAGGCTCCGGGGAGCTGTTTTTT,CASSLLGTGSGELFF
TRBD2,.,TRBJ2-7,TRBV13,TGTGCCAGCAGCCCCGGACCGCGGGAGTACGAGCAGTACTTC,CASSPGPREYEQYF
.,.,TRBJ1-2,TRBV7-2,TGTGCCAGCAGCAGGCGGGGACTCGGGGGTAACTATGGCTACACCTTC,CASSRRGLGGNYGYTF
.,.,TRBJ1-1,TRBV29-1,TGCAGCGTGTGGGGTAGGGCGGCTGAAGCTTTCTTT,CSVWGRAAEAFF
TRBD2,.,TRBJ2-5,TRBV10-1,TGCGCCATCCTCGAGGGGACTAGGAGGGGACAAGAGACCCAGTACTTC,CAILEGTRRGQETQYF
.,.,TRBJ2-2,TRBV28,TGTGCCAGCAGTCCGGCCGGGGACGCCGGGGAGCTGTTTTTT,CASSPAGDAGELFF